Shown below are 24 T cell receptor beta chains from a single sample sequenced in a study of vaccination and CD4 T cells after COVID-19. Noted treatment: roughly 10-day PBMC culture with coronavirus spike peptide pools or control peptides (ViraFEST assay). Cultured CD4+ T cells had their DNA profiled by the Oncomine TCR Beta short-read assay. Each CDR3 protein is one row after TCRdb ran MiXCR on the PCR reads. The sample comprises around 12,000 distinct CDR3 sequences, less than 85% of which are singletons, and about 20% rests with the top ten. These receptors are not linked to any known antigen. Specimen: CD4+ T cells from blood, cultured in vitro. These receptors were collected from a human donor who had recovered from COVID-19.

The genes are TRBV18 and TRBJ2-1; 7 bases agree with TRBD2. The V and J ends lost 0 bases and 8 bases, in that order; junction bases with no gene match: 16. The CDR3 is made up of 18 amino acids. Germline values: CDR1 KGHSH, CDR2 LQKENI. The CDR3 nucleotides read TGTGCCAGCTCACCACCGGGCCGCGGGAGAATTCTACCCCATGAGCAGTTCTTC. Encoded protein: CASSPPGRGRILPHEQFF.

The genes are TRBV6-2 or TRBV6-3 and TRBJ2-7, with D uncertain. The CDR3 runs to 15 residues. Germline lookup yields CDR1 MNHEY and CDR2 SVGEGT. V dropped 5 bases and J dropped 2 bases, with 16 bases sitting between them. CDR3 bases: TGTGCCAGCAGTCCCAGGTCGGGCTTCCCCTACGAGCAGTACTTC. Translating gives CASSPRSGFPYEQYF.

J is TRBJ1-5 and V is TRBV6-4; 10 bases fit TRBD1. Germline lookup yields CDR1 MRHNA and CDR2 SNTAGT. J lost 4 bases, V lost 4 bases, and 4 bases had no gene match. The CDR3 consists of 15 residues. CDR3 sequence: CASSGQGAGNQPQHF. CDR3 coding DNA: TGTGCCAGCAGTGGACAGGGGGCTGGAAATCAGCCCCAGCATTTT.

The chain joins TRBV7-6 to TRBJ2-5, with 8 positions matching TRBD2. The CDR3 has 14 amino acids. Germline CDR1 reads SGHVS; CDR2 reads FNYEAQ. V lost 5 bases and J lost 5; bases outside the gene matches: 7. Here the CDR3 DNA reads TGTGCCAGCAGCCCCACGGGGGGGAGGGAGACCCAGTACTTC. This codes for CASSPTGGRETQYF.

This clonotype has a handful of counts. This chain uses TRBV2 with TRBJ1-5, with 11 bases fitting TRBD1. CDR3 length: 16 amino acids. The trim removed 6 bases at V and 4 bases at J, leaving 8 bases unmatched. CDR1 and CDR2 from the germline V gene are SNHLY and FYNNEI. CDR3 residues: CASSNGQGATNQPQHF. The CDR3 DNA reads TGTGCCAGCAGCAATGGACAGGGGGCTACAAATCAGCCCCAGCATTTT.

The CDR3 protein is CASSAGQGMRTGELFF. CDR3 sequence (DNA): TGTGCCAGTAGTGCCGGACAGGGAATGCGAACCGGGGAGCTGTTTTTT. The V and J genes are TRBV19 and TRBJ2-2; TRBD1 agrees at 8 bases. Trimming removed 5 bases from V and 5 bases from J; junction bases left unmatched: 10. CDR3 size: 16 residues. CDR1 and CDR2 from the germline V gene are LNHDA and SQIVND (reference sequence). Together with reference TRBV19 and TRBJ2-2, the CDR3 gives the full variable domain: DGGITQSPKYLFRKEGQNVTLSCEQNLNHDAMYWYRQDPGQGLRLIYYSQIVNDFQKGDIAEGYSVSREKKESFPLTVTSAQKNPTAFYLCASSAGQGMRTGELFFGEGSRLTVL.

The chain couples TRBV14 to TRBJ1-2, with 10 positions matching TRBD1. V lost 4 bases to trimming and J lost 7 bases; unmatched junction nucleotides: 9. Germline CDR1 SGHDN, CDR2 FVKESK. The length of the CDR3 is 15 residues. The CDR3 loop reads CASSRLNGQGGGYTF. CDR3 sequence (DNA): TGTGCCAGCAGCCGACTGAATGGACAGGGGGGTGGCTACACCTTC.

Regarding this clonotype: A read error may produce the germline difference seen at one junction end. The CDR3 loop is CVSSFGHLANSPLHF. In DNA, the CDR3 is TGTGTCAGCAGTTTCGGACACCTCGCAAATTCACCCCTCCACTTT. The rearrangement joins TRBV25-1 to TRBJ1-6; D might be TRBD1 (5 bases). Germline V gene data show CDR1 as MGHDK and CDR2 as SYGVNS. The CDR3 contains 15 residues.

J is TRBJ1-5 and V is TRBV6-1, with D perhaps TRBD1 (6 bases). CDR1 is MNHNS and CDR2 is SASEGT in the germline V gene. V was pared by 7 bases and J by 1 base, with 20 bases between. This CDR3 comprises 17 residues. The CDR3: CASTMAGIGGSNQPQHF. The CDR3 region has the DNA TGTGCCAGCACCATGGCGGGGATTGGGGGCAGCAATCAGCCCCAGCATTTT.

As to this clonotype: The junction and the germline gene differ at one end; a read error may be behind it. The chain has TRBV7-2 and TRBJ1-5; D might be TRBD1 (6 bases). The CDR3 runs to 15 residues. Germline CDR1 reads SGHTA; CDR2 reads FQGNSA. The CDR3 DNA is TGTGCCAGCAGCCCACGAGGGGGTAGCGATCAGCCCCAGCATTTT. It translates to CASSPRGGSDQPQHF. Supplemented by reference TRBV7-2 and TRBJ1-5, the full variable domain reads GAGVSQSPSNKVTEKGKDVELRCDPISGHTALYWYRQSLGQGLEFLIYFQGNSAPDKSGLPSDRFSAERTGGSVSTLTIQRTQQEDSAVYLCASSPRGGSDQPQHFGDGTRLSIL.

V usage is TRBV27 and J usage is TRBJ1-1; 7 positions match TRBD1. The V gene end was trimmed by 8 bases and the J gene end by 3 bases; junction bases not matched to a gene: 12. Germline V lookup: CDR1 MNHEY, CDR2 SMNVEV (reference sequence). CDR3 length: 15 residues. The CDR3 sequence is CASSTGAYAYTEAFF. The CDR3 DNA sequence: TGTGCCAGCTCCACAGGGGCATACGCCTACACTGAAGCTTTCTTT.

V gene TRBV19 combines with J gene TRBJ1-2; possible D gene TRBD1, 6 bases. This CDR3 region has 13 residues. Trimming stripped 8 bases from V and 4 bases from J, with 14 bases between. Germline CDR1 reads LNHDA; CDR2 reads SQIVND (reference sequence). CDR3 nucleotide sequence: TGTGCCAGTTCAGGACAGCCTGTCTATGGCTACACCTTC. Protein: CASSGQPVYGYTF.

This chain links TRBV7-2 with TRBJ1-2; D unresolved. Trimming took 0 bases from V and 8 from J, leaving 10 bases between them. From germline, CDR1 is SGHTA and CDR2 FQGNSA. CDR3 size: 13 residues. In DNA form, the CDR3 reads TGTGCCAGCAGCTTAGCGACCAGGCGCGGCTACACCTTC. Protein: CASSLATRRGYTF.

J is TRBJ2-1 and V is TRBV20-1; a weak D match, TRBD1 (6 bases). CDR3 length equals 15 residues. CDR1 is DFQATT and CDR2 is SNEGSKA in the germline V gene (reference sequence). Trimming shortened V by 8 bases and J by 2 bases, and 19 bases separated the two germline ends. The CDR3 region is CSSTIPRTAYNEQFF. CDR3 nucleotides: TGCAGTTCAACAATTCCCCGGACAGCCTACAATGAGCAGTTCTTC.

This chain links TRBV7-3 with TRBJ2-1; the D is unclear. V lost 6 bases, J lost 5 bases, and 11 bases lay in between. Germline V CDR1 and CDR2: SGHTA, FQGTGA. This CDR3 spans 13 amino acids. CDR3 sequence reads: CASSLYIDNEQFF. The CDR3 DNA is TGTGCCAGCAGTCTCTATATTGACAATGAGCAGTTCTTC.

The chain has TRBV7-6 and TRBJ2-7; TRBD2 aligns across 8 bases. There are 18 residues in the CDR3. V gave up 2 bases and J gave up 0 bases; unmatched junction bases: 12. The germline V gene encodes CDR1 SGHVS and CDR2 FNYEAQ. This CDR3 reads CASSLLPLSSGTSYEQYF. For the CDR3, the DNA is TGTGCCAGCAGCTTACTACCGTTGAGTAGCGGGACCTCCTACGAGCAGTACTTC. Based on the CDR3 plus reference TRBV7-6 and TRBJ2-7, the full variable domain is GAGVSQSPRYKVTKRGQDVALRCDPISGHVSLYWYRQALGQGPEFLTYFNYEAQQDKSGLPNDRFSAERPEGSISTLTIQRTEQRDSAMYRCASSLLPLSSGTSYEQYFGPGTRLTVT.

This clonotype was recorded a few times. The CDR3 DNA reads as TGTGCCAGCAGCTTAGTTCAACGCCCTTCTTATGGCTACACCTTC. Its translation: CASSLVQRPSYGYTF. The rearrangement uses TRBV7-2 and TRBJ1-2; D uncertain. Trimming removed 1 base from V and 5 bases from J, with 14 bases in between. Germline V gene sequence: CDR1 SGHTA, CDR2 FQGNSA. The CDR3 covers 15 residues.

DNA of the CDR3: TGTGCCAGCACCCCAAAGGGGCGGCCAACCTACGAGCAGTACTTC. Residues: CASTPKGRPTYEQYF. The chain carries TRBV7-9 and TRBJ2-7; the D gene is possibly TRBD1 (5 bases). V was shortened by 7 bases and J by 2 bases, with 18 bases between the two germline ends. The CDR3 extends over 15 amino acids. The germline V gene has CDR1 SEHNR and CDR2 FQNEAQ (reference sequence).

The J gene is TRBJ1-5, the V gene TRBV7-2; D gene uncertain. This CDR3 is built from 16 residues. Germline values: CDR1 SGHTA, CDR2 FQGNSA. Trimming shortened V by 2 bases and J by 2 bases, and 13 bases separated the two germline ends. Written as DNA, the CDR3 is TGTGCCAGCAGCTTATGGGGATGGGCTCGCAATCAGCCCCAGCATTTT. Amino acids: CASSLWGWARNQPQHF.

The chain carries TRBV18 and TRBJ1-5; no definite D call. This CDR3 contains 15 residues. From germline, CDR1 is KGHSH and CDR2 LQKENI. Trimming stripped 5 bases from V and 1 base from J, with 12 bases between. The CDR3 DNA follows: TGTGCCAGCTCATCCCTTGAGGGAAGCAATCAGCCCCAGCATTTT. It yields the protein CASSSLEGSNQPQHF.

V and J are TRBV20-1 and TRBJ1-1; perhaps TRBD1 as D (6 bases). CDR1 is DFQATT, CDR2 SNEGSKA, per germline (reference sequence). V lost 4 bases and J 5 bases, leaving 20 bases between the germline ends. The CDR3 consists of 15 residues. The CDR3 reads CSATPHGGGRTEAFF. CDR3 DNA sequence: TGCAGTGCTACGCCCCACGGCGGGGGGCGGACTGAAGCTTTCTTT.

The rearrangement uses TRBV19 and TRBJ1-5; a possible D gene is TRBD1 (6 bases). Trimming took 9 bases from V and 4 from J, leaving 10 bases between them. CDR1 and CDR2 from the germline V gene are LNHDA and SQIVND (reference sequence). CDR3 length equals 12 residues. CDR3 coding DNA: TGTGCCAGCCAACAGGGTAATCAGCCCCAGCATTTT. Protein: CASQQGNQPQHF.

A single count supports this clonotype. Sequence at one end of the junction differs from germline and may be a read error. The rearrangement joins TRBV7-6 to TRBJ1-5, with 9 nucleotides matching TRBD1. CDR3 size: 13 residues. Germline CDR1 and CDR2: SGHVS and FNYEAQ. CDR3 nucleotide sequence: TGTGCTAGCAGCTTAGACAGGGGGCAGCCCCAGCATTTT. It translates to CASSLDRGQPQHF.

The rearrangement uses TRBV20-1 and TRBJ1-2; D is uncertain. Germline values: CDR1 DFQATT, CDR2 SNEGSKA (reference sequence). This CDR3 region has 13 residues. V lost 3 bases to trimming and J lost 0 bases, with 8 bases between them. The CDR3 coding sequence is TGCAGTGCTAGTAAACAAGCTAACTATGGCTACACCTTC. The encoded protein is CSASKQANYGYTF.